This T cell receptor beta chain is from a study of siplizumab effects on memory and regulatory T cells (dated by TCRdb to about 2019). Regarding the complete study: The effect of the anti-CD2 antibody siplizumab on alloreactive T-cell subsets was examined in allogeneic mixed lymphocyte reactions constructed from human PBMCs.

Library creation used the immunoSEQ multiplex PCR assay. Each sample had about 10^5 TCR templates assayed by the deep sequencing platform. Genomic DNA extracted from sorted T cells was the material used for TCRbeta CDR3 sequencing. The source study handled its data this way. The R programming language was used for clonal analysis of TCRbeta CDR3 data. Unstimulated samples were compared with post-reaction CFSE-low samples to define alloreactive CD4+ and CD8+ clones. By matching sequences to the repertoires of sorted unstimulated Treg and non-Treg cells, each alloreactive CD4+ clone was assigned a regulatory or non-regulatory origin. In TCRdb, the immuneACCESS table is reduced to in-frame sequences with V and J assigned. These tables do not hold every clone; where another copy was compared, an unresolved V gene accounts for under half, and the others remain unexplained. V, J and clone size are those of that table, while D and trimming were read from the DNA. Within this sample are around 95,000 clones, with roughly 93% of them counted one time only. Less than 1.5% of the sample is in the top ten clones.

Details on this clone: Its antigen is currently not known. Base qualities were left out, and no much larger clone turns up one base away.

Sorted unstimulated T cells and proliferating T cells recovered from mixed lymphocyte reactions were subjected to TCRbeta CDR3 sequencing. Fresh whole blood from approximately 11 HLA-typed healthy donors served as the source for isolating PBMCs. Unstimulated CD4+ non-regulatory T cells were FACS-sorted to map the origin of alloreactive clones. At the junction V is shortened by 3 bases and J by 2 bases; bases outside the gene matches: 11. The CDR3, cysteine through phenylalanine, is 18 amino acids long. Just CDR3 DNA is preserved here, 54 bases in frame from base 1. Via the germline V gene (reference sequence), CDR1 is LNHDA and CDR2 SQIVND. Study-wide conclusions, independent of this receptor: The suppressive function of proliferating Tregs from siplizumab cultures was not functionally confirmed. In reactions with siplizumab, an average of about 69% of mappable alloreactive CD4+ clones were Treg-derived, compared with roughly 26% in control reactions. For roughly 75-96% of proliferating CD4+ or CD8+ clones, no naive or memory phenotype could be assigned. The cumulative frequency of alloreactive sequences that could be traced back to unstimulated CD4+ memory T cells was significantly reduced by siplizumab. Because sequences at frequencies below about 10^-5 were poorly captured, only a minor fraction of alloreactive clones could be mapped back to unstimulated subsets. Unstimulated naive T cells appeared more diverse than memory T cells, and naive cells seemed to contribute substantially to the alloresponse.

This receptor was identified in a human donor in good health. The sequenced sample was non-Treg CD4+ T cells sorted from blood. This specimen's cell subset or site label, interpreted: FACS-sorted unstimulated CD4+ non-regulatory T cells. The chain uses TRBV19 and TRBJ2-7; TRBD2 matches 12 bases in the middle. This receptor has the CDR3 CASSIRTSGIPPTYEQYF. The DNA sequence is TGTGCCAGTAGTATTCGGACTAGCGGGATCCCCCCGACCTACGAGCAGTACTTC.